Described below is a single T cell receptor beta chain sequence and its context. The antigen is undetermined. The record originates from a study of chemoradiotherapy in HPV16-positive cancers. For the study at large: Candidate HPV-specific T-cell clones and common TCR motifs came from functional assays in a couple of HPV16-positive patients. Overall study results and limits: Non-HPV-specific T cells did not expand in tumors during treatment, whereas candidate HPV-specific clones and E7-related motifs did.

This table comes from immunoSEQ multiplex PCR, and its TCRdb copy is limited to in-frame clones, with some not included. Here the sample spans fewer than 25,000 clones, around 78% being singletons. The CDR3 is 14 amino acids. Germline V gene data show CDR1 as GTSNPN and CDR2 as SVGIG (reference sequence). V was clipped by 4 bases and J by 5 bases; unmatched bases: 10. The V and J genes are TRBV30 and TRBJ2-5, with 7 bases lining up with TRBD1. The TCR comes from a human donor with HPV-associated anogenital cancer. This sample was gathered from a patient who underwent chemoradiotherapy. CDR3 bases: TGTGCCTGGAAACAGGGGTCGGCGTTGGAGACCCAGTACTTC. Protein product: CAWKQGSALETQYF.